The clone carrying this T cell receptor beta chain was detected only once. Original methodology: It was from reference gene primer amplification that nucleated cell counts were estimated. The assay was immunoSEQ multiplex PCR, and TCRdb's table has in-frame clones only and misses some. V, J and clone size were drawn from that table, and D and trimming were deduced from the DNA. In the table there are 39,000 or so clones, around 82% of which are singletons. The sample comes from a study of blood T cell repertoires in COVID-19. Study at large: The United States, Italy and Spain were the sources of the acute and convalescent COVID-19 samples. T cells, B-cell-depleted T cells, or PBMCs supplied cDNA or gDNA.

Germline CDR1 reads LNHDA; CDR2 reads SQIVND (reference sequence). The length of the CDR3 is 12 residues. Trimming took 4 bases from V and 15 from J; bases not matched to a gene: 6. This TCR was recovered from a man aged 40-50 years with active or convalescent COVID-19. The V gene is TRBV19, the J gene TRBJ2-1, with TRBD1 matching over 10 bases. Sample: peripheral blood. The CDR3 reads CASSTPGTGAFF. In DNA form, the CDR3 reads TGTGCCAGTAGTACCCCGGGGACAGGGGCGTTCTTC.